This paragraph reports one T cell receptor beta chain. The entry originates in a study of blood T cell repertoires in COVID-19. Study-wide background: T cells, B-cell-depleted T cells, or PBMCs provided the cDNA or gDNA that served as material.

The protocol was immunoSEQ multiplex PCR, while the TCRdb copy is restricted to in-frame clones and leaves out a portion. This table has fewer than 250,000 clones, roughly four fifths appearing once. V was clipped by 3 bases and J by 7 bases; unmatched bases: 6. CDR3 size: 14 residues. Germline CDR1 reads KGHSH; CDR2 reads LQKENI. The sample comprised peripheral blood. The chain employs TRBV18 and TRBJ1-5; 7 nucleotides match TRBD1. The source of this sequence is a woman older than 75 with acute or convalescent COVID-19. The CDR3 region has the DNA TGTGCCAGCTCACCCGAGGGGGCAAGGCAGCCCCAGCATTTT. Its protein is CASSPEGARQPQHF.